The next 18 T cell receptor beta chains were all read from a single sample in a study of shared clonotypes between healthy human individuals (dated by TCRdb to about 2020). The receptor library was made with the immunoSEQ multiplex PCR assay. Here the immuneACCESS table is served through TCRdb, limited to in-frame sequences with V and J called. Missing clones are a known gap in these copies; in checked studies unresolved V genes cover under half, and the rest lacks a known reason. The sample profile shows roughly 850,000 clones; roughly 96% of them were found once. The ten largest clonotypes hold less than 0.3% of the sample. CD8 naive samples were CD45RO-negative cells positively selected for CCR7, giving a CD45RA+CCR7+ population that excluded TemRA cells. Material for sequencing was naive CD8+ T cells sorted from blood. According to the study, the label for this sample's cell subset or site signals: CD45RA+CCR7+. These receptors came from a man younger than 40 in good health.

The CDR3 DNA follows: TGTGCCAGCAGCTTCTGGACCGGACAAGAGACCCAGTACTTC. It specifies CASSFWTGQETQYF. J is TRBJ2-5 and V is TRBV11-2; D call uncertain. Germline V lookup: CDR1 SGHAT, CDR2 FQNNGV. V was shortened by 3 bases and J by 2 bases, with 10 bases between the two germline ends. This CDR3 has 14 amino acids.

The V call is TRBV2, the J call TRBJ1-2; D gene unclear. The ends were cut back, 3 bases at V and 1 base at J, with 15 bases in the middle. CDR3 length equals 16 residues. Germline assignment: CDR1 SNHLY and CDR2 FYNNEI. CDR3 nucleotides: TGTGCCAGCAGTGAGGGGAAAGCGACACTTAACTATGGCTACACCTTC. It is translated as CASSEGKATLNYGYTF.

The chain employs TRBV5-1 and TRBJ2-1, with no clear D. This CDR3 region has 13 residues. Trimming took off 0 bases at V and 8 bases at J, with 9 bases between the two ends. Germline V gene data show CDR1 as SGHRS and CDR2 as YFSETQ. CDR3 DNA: TGCGCCAGCAGCTTGGAACTATTTGATGAGCAGTTCTTC. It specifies CASSLELFDEQFF.

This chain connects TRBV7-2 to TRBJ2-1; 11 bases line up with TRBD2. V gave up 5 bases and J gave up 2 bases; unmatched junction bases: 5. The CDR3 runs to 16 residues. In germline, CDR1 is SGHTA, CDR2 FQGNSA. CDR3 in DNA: TGTGCCAGCAGCCACCGACTAGCGGGACCCTACAATGAGCAGTTCTTC. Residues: CASSHRLAGPYNEQFF.

Here the CDR3 reads CASSQGLDLQGPGFF. Here the CDR3 DNA reads TGCGCCAGCAGCCAAGGTTTAGACCTTCAGGGGCCGGGGTTCTTC. The V call is TRBV4-1, the J call TRBJ2-1; maybe TRBD1 (6 bases). The CDR3 length is 15 residues. V was pared by 1 base and J by 15 bases, with 22 bases between. CDR1 is MGHRA and CDR2 is YSYEKL in the germline V gene.

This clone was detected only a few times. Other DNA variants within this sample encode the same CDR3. The CDR3 sequence is CASSLLGSDEKLFF. The CDR3 nucleotides are TGTGCCAGCAGTTTATTGGGTTCTGATGAAAAACTGTTTTTT. This chain uses TRBV27 with TRBJ1-4; D uncertain. The V end lost 1 base, the J end lost 6 bases, and 9 bases lay between the germline ends. This CDR3 comprises 14 residues. The V gene's germline CDR1 is MNHEY and CDR2 SMNVEV (reference sequence).

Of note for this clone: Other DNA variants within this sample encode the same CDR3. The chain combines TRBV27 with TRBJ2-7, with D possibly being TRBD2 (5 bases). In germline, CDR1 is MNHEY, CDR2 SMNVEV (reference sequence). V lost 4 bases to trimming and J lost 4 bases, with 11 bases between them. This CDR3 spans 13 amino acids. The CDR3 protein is CASSYRGKYEQYF. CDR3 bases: TGTGCCAGCAGTTACAGAGGGAAATACGAGCAGTACTTC.

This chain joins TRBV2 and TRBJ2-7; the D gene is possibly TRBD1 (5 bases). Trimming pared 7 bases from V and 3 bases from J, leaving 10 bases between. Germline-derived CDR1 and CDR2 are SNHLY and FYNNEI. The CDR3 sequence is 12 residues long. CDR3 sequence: CASTGQHYEQYF. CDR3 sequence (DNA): TGTGCCAGCACTGGACAACACTACGAGCAGTACTTC. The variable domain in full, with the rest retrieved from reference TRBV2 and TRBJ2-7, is EPEVTQTPSHQVTQMGQEVILRCVPISNHLYFYWYRQILGQKVEFLVSFYNNEISEKSEIFDDQFSVERPDGSNFTLKIRSTKLEDSAMYFCASTGQHYEQYFGPGTRLTVT.

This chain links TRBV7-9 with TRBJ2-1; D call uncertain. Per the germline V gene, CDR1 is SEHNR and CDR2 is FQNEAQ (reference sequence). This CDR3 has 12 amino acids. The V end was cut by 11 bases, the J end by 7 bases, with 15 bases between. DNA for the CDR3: TGTGCCTGGACCGACGGGCCTAATGAGCAGTTCTTC. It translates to CAWTDGPNEQFF.

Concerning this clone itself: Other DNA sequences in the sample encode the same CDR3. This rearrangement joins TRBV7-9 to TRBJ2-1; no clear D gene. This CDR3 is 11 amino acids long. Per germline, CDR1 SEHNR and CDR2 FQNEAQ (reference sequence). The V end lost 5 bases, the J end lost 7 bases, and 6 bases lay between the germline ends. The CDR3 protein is CASSVDNEQFF. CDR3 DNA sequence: TGTGCCAGCAGCGTAGATAATGAGCAGTTCTTC.

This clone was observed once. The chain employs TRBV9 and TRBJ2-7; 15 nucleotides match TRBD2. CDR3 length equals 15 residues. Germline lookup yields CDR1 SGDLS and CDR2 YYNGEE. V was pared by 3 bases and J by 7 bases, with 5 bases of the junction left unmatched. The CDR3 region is CASSGTSGRAGEQYF. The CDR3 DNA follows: TGTGCCAGCAGCGGGACTAGCGGGAGGGCCGGAGAGCAGTACTTC.

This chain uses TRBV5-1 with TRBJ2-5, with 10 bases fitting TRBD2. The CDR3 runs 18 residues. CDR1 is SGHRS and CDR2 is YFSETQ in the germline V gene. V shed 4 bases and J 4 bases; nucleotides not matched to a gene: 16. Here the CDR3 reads CASSQSVTSGPTAETQYF. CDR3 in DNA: TGCGCCAGCAGCCAGAGCGTGACTAGCGGGCCCACAGCAGAGACCCAGTACTTC. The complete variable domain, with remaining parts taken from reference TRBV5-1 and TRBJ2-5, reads KAGVTQTPRYLIKTRGQQVTLSCSPISGHRSVSWYQQTPGQGLQFLFEYFSETQRNKGNFPGRFSGRQFSNSRSEMNVSTLELGDSALYLCASSQSVTSGPTAETQYFGPGTRLLVL.

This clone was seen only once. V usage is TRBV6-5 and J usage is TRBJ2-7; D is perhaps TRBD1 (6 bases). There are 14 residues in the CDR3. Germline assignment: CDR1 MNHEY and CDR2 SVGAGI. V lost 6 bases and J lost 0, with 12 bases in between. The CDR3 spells CASSAGDFSYEQYF. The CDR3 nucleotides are TGTGCCAGCAGCGCAGGGGATTTCTCCTACGAGCAGTACTTC.

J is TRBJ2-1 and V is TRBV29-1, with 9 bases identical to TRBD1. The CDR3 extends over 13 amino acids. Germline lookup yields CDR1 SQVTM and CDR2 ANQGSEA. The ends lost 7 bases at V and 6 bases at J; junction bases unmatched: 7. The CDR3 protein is CSAGTGSINEQFF. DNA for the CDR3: TGCAGCGCGGGGACAGGGAGTATCAATGAGCAGTTCTTC.

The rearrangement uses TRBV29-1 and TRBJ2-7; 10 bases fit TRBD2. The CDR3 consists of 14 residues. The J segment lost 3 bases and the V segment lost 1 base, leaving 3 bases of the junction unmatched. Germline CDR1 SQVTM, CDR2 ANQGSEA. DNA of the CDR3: TGCAGCGTTGAAGGTGGGACTAGCGACTACGAGCAGTACTTC. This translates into CSVEGGTSDYEQYF.

Here the CDR3 reads CASSLYPGNTEAFF. For the CDR3, the DNA is TGTGCCAGCAGCTTATACCCCGGGAACACTGAAGCTTTCTTT. V and J are TRBV13 and TRBJ1-1; D unclear. Germline V gene data show CDR1 as PRHDT and CDR2 as FYEKMQ (reference sequence). The germline V and J ends were trimmed by 2 bases and 1 base, with 8 bases remaining between them. The CDR3 totals 14 residues.

CDR3 amino acids: CASSQDDGRAQYF. CDR3 nucleotides: TGTGCCAGCAGCCAAGACGACGGCCGGGCGCAGTATTTT. The chain joins TRBV14 to TRBJ2-3; D uncertain. This CDR3 is 13 amino acids long. From germline, CDR1 is SGHDN and CDR2 FVKESK. With 0 bases removed from V and 10 bases from J, the gap between germline ends came to 11 bases.

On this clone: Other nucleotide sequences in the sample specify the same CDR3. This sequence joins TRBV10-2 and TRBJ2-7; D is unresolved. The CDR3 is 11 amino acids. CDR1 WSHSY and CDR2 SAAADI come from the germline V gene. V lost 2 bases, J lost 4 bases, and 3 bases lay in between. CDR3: CASSEGYEQYF. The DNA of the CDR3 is TGCGCCAGCAGTGAGGGTTACGAGCAGTACTTC.